This T cell receptor (beta chain) was sequenced for a study of blood T cell repertoires in COVID-19. Turning to the study itself: Some COVID-19 samples were acute and others convalescent; all came from the United States, Italy and Spain. The analysed material was cDNA or gDNA that came from T cells, B-cell-depleted T cells, or PBMCs.

Recovery meant two consecutive negative NP/OP PCR tests, professional clearance, or resolved symptoms. This clone was found once. Per germline, CDR1 SGHNT and CDR2 YYREEE (reference sequence). The CDR3 consists of 16 residues. The J segment lost 4 bases and the V segment lost 4 bases, leaving 6 bases of the junction unmatched. Using immunoSEQ multiplex PCR, the repertoire was profiled, and TCRdb retains in-frame clones only, with some absent. This table has more than 450,000 clones, about 90% appearing once. The source material was PBMCs or T cells enriched from blood (not recorded which). The clonotype originates from a woman aged 18-29 years who had recovered from COVID-19. The gene calls are TRBV5-4 and TRBJ2-1; 12 nucleotides match TRBD2. The CDR3 here is CASSASTSGGYNEQFF. The CDR3 DNA reads TGTGCCAGCAGCGCGTCGACTAGCGGGGGATACAATGAGCAGTTCTTC.